One and the same sample provided the 21 T cell receptor beta chains below, sequenced in a study of human T cells and chemical hapten exposure. Sample time point: pre-sensitization, week 0. Treatment here: therapeutic diphenylcyclopropenone sensitization with weekly scalp DPC. TCRdb independently ran MiXCR on the RACE reads; one entry per CDR3 protein. The table has 300,000 to 450,000 distinct CDR3 sequences, roughly 6% seen once. This material consisted of whole blood, taken in connection with sensitization to the hapten diphenylcyclopropenone (DPC). These TCRs come from a woman aged 18-35 years with alopecia areata. Some clones in this sample may be carry-over from other donors' samples.

The chain employs TRBV12-3 or TRBV12-4 and TRBJ2-5, with unresolved D. The CDR3 is 15 residues long. V was pared by 1 base and J by 0 bases, with 9 bases between. The DNA of the CDR3 is TGTGCCAGCAGTTTAGAACAGCTGTACCAAGAGACCCAGTACTTC. Its protein is CASSLEQLYQETQYF.

This clonotype was counted ten times or more. The V gene is TRBV7-9, the J gene TRBJ1-1, with D uncertain. CDR3 size: 14 residues. Trimming stripped 4 bases from V and 0 bases from J, with 9 bases between. From germline, CDR1 is SEHNR and CDR2 FQNEAQ (reference sequence). The CDR3 DNA reads as TGTGCCAGCAGCTCCCACCACATGAACACTGAAGCTTTCTTT. Amino acid sequence: CASSSHHMNTEAFF.

The chain is built from TRBV3-1 and TRBJ2-3; D gene uncertain. CDR1 and CDR2 (germline): LGHDT, YNNKEL (reference sequence). Trimming left V 0 bases short and J 2 bases short, with 6 bases between. The CDR3 extends over 14 amino acids. The CDR3 nucleotides read TGTGCCAGCAGCCAAGAAGAGGCCACAGATACGCAGTATTTT. Translating gives CASSQEEATDTQYF.

In this sample, this clonotype turned up many times. This rearrangement joins TRBV14 to TRBJ2-5; possible D gene TRBD1, 5 bases. Germline values: CDR1 SGHDN, CDR2 FVKESK. This CDR3 contains 15 residues. The V end was cut by 4 bases, the J end by 1 base, with 13 bases between. The CDR3 nucleotides read TGTGCCAGCAGCCTGCTGCAGGGTACCCAAGAGACCCAGTACTTC. Its translation: CASSLLQGTQETQYF.

The rearrangement joins TRBV3-1 to TRBJ2-5; TRBD2 agrees at 8 bases. Unmatched junction bases numbered 5, after V lost 1 base and J lost 1 base. Germline CDR1 is LGHDT and CDR2 is YNNKEL (reference sequence). This CDR3 has 16 amino acids. CDR3 in DNA: TGTGCCAGCAGCCAAGTCCCAGCGGGGGTCCAAGAGACCCAGTACTTC. This gives the protein CASSQVPAGVQETQYF.

The V gene is TRBV6-1, the J gene TRBJ1-2, with D uncertain. The germline V gene encodes CDR1 MNHNS and CDR2 SASEGT. There are 11 residues in the CDR3. The ends were cut back, 4 bases at V and 7 bases at J, with 7 bases in the middle. The CDR3 is CASSVEVGYTF. CDR3 nucleotide sequence: TGTGCCAGCAGTGTCGAAGTTGGCTACACCTTC.

The CDR3 spells CATSRDLLSTDTQYF. The CDR3 nucleotides are TGTGCCACCAGCAGAGATTTACTCAGCACAGATACGCAGTATTTT. V gene TRBV15 combines with J gene TRBJ2-3, with D uncertain. V shed 0 bases and J shed 0 bases, with 7 bases lying between them. Germline CDR1 and CDR2: LNHNV and YYDKDF (reference sequence). There are 15 residues in the CDR3. Looking up the rest from reference TRBV15 and TRBJ2-3 gives the full variable domain: DAMVIQNPRYQVTQFGKPVTLSCSQTLNHNVMYWYQQKSSQAPKLLFHYYDKDFNNEADTPDNFQSRRPNTSFCFLDIRSPGLGDTAMYLCATSRDLLSTDTQYFGPGTRLTVL.

The CDR3 sequence is CASSLNMGSYNEQFF. For the CDR3, the DNA is TGTGCCAGCAGCTTAAATATGGGCTCCTACAATGAGCAGTTCTTC. The rearrangement links TRBV7-9 to TRBJ2-1; D gene uncertain. The CDR3 runs 15 residues. Germline CDR1 is SEHNR and CDR2 is FQNEAQ (reference sequence). Trimming removed 2 bases at V and 0 bases at J, with 8 bases between.

There are many counts of this clonotype. This rearrangement joins TRBV7-2 to TRBJ1-2; no reliable D call. The CDR3 consists of 14 residues. V lost 2 bases and J lost 4, with 11 bases in between. Germline V gene sequence: CDR1 SGHTA, CDR2 FQGNSA. Here the CDR3 DNA reads TGTGCCAGCAGCTTAACCCCGTCCGCCTATGGCTACACCTTC. Its translation: CASSLTPSAYGYTF.

This clonotype was recorded many times. The chain has TRBV29-1 and TRBJ1-1, with no clear D. CDR3 size: 12 residues. Trimming took 5 bases from V and 0 from J, leaving 7 bases between them. CDR1 SQVTM and CDR2 ANQGSEA come from the germline V gene. Written as DNA, the CDR3 is TGCAGCGTTCGGGAACTGAACACTGAAGCTTTCTTT. Translated: CSVRELNTEAFF.

In this sample, this clonotype turned up many times. The rearrangement uses TRBV12-3 or TRBV12-4 and TRBJ1-3; 8 bases line up with TRBD1. V lost 6 bases, J lost 0 bases, and 4 bases stayed unmatched. This CDR3 is built from 15 residues. CDR3 amino acids: CASSRTGGSGNTIYF. CDR3 DNA: TGTGCCAGCAGCCGAACAGGGGGCTCTGGAAACACCATATATTTT.

This chain links TRBV15 with TRBJ2-5; 10 bases are a match to TRBD2. The germline CDR1 and CDR2 sequences are LNHNV and YYDKDF (reference sequence). The trim removed 0 bases at V and 0 bases at J, leaving 4 bases unmatched. The CDR3 extends over 17 amino acids. CDR3 residues: CATSRDGLAGDQETQYF. CDR3 in DNA: TGTGCCACCAGCAGAGATGGGCTAGCGGGAGACCAAGAGACCCAGTACTTC.

This clonotype was observed many times. The V call is TRBV12-3 or TRBV12-4, the J call TRBJ1-5, with D hard to call. V lost 5 bases and J lost 0, with 11 bases in between. This CDR3 region has 15 residues. The CDR3 DNA follows: TGTGCCAGCAGTCCTTTTGCAGCTAGCAATCAGCCCCAGCATTTT. It is translated as CASSPFAASNQPQHF.

The chain uses TRBV5-1 and TRBJ1-1; D unclear. The CDR3 contains 14 residues. Looked up from germline, CDR1 is SGHRS and CDR2 is YFSETQ. V lost 1 base, J lost 4 bases, and 11 bases lay in between. In nucleotides, the CDR3 is TGCGCCAGCAGCTTGTTGAGTGGCGGCACTGAAGCTTTCTTT. It translates to CASSLLSGGTEAFF.

The sample holds a few counts of this clonotype. The V call is TRBV6-2 or TRBV6-3, the J call TRBJ2-1, with 9 bases matching TRBD1. V shed 7 bases, J shed 5 bases, and the junction held 9 bases outside the gene matches. Germline V gives CDR1 MNHEY, CDR2 SVGEGT. This CDR3 region has 15 residues. CDR3 protein: CASNRGQGGDNEQFF. The CDR3 DNA follows: TGTGCCAGCAACAGGGGGCAGGGAGGAGACAATGAGCAGTTCTTC.

This clonotype has just a few counts. The chain is built from TRBV6-2 or TRBV6-3 and TRBJ2-7, with D hard to call. This CDR3 has 12 amino acids. In germline, CDR1 is MNHEY, CDR2 SVGEGT. Trimming removed 2 bases from V and 7 bases from J, with 9 bases in between. This chain's CDR3 is CASSYPEFEQYF. CDR3 in DNA: TGTGCCAGCAGTTACCCGGAATTTGAGCAGTACTTC.

This clonotype has ten or more counts. The chain combines TRBV7-2 with TRBJ2-6, with TRBD1 matching 7 bases. The CDR3 has 16 residues. The germline V gene encodes CDR1 SGHTA and CDR2 FQGNSA. The V segment lost 4 bases and the J segment 0 bases; nucleotides outside the gene matches: 3. The CDR3 DNA reads TGTGCCAGCAGCTCGACAGGGTTCTCTGGGGCCAACGTCCTGACTTTC. Amino acids: CASSSTGFSGANVLTF.

This clonotype was detected ten times or more. This chain uses TRBV11-1 with TRBJ2-5; 9 bases agree with TRBD1. V trimming: 6 bases; J trimming: 3 bases; junction bases outside the gene matches: 11. This CDR3 has 16 residues. Germline V lookup: CDR1 SGHAT, CDR2 FQDESV (reference sequence). The DNA for the CDR3 is TGTGCCAGCAGATCAGGACAGGGGCTAAGTGAAGAGACCCAGTACTTC. The encoded protein is CASRSGQGLSEETQYF.

This clonotype came up many times. The V and J genes are TRBV6-1 and TRBJ1-4, with D perhaps TRBD1 (5 bases). Germline-derived CDR1 and CDR2 are MNHNS and SASEGT. The V end was cut by 7 bases, the J end by 5 bases, with 14 bases between. CDR3 length: 14 amino acids. For the CDR3, the DNA is TGTGCCAGCAAACTTGGGACGGAAAATGAAAAACTGTTTTTT. Translated, it gives CASKLGTENEKLFF.

This clonotype was seen at least ten times. The rearrangement uses TRBV7-3 and TRBJ1-6; D might be TRBD1 (6 bases). V lost 4 bases to trimming and J lost 9 bases, with 10 bases between them. Germline V gene sequence: CDR1 SGHTA, CDR2 FQGTGA. The CDR3 extends over 13 amino acids. The CDR3 region is CASSSGESSPLHF. For the CDR3, the DNA is TGTGCCAGCAGCTCAGGGGAATCTTCACCCCTCCACTTT. Full variable domain (remainder filled in from reference TRBV7-3 and TRBJ1-6): GAGVSQTPSNKVTEKGKYVELRCDPISGHTALYWYRQSLGQGPEFLIYFQGTGAADDSGLPNDRFFAVRPEGSVSTLKIQRTERGDSAVYLCASSSGESSPLHFGNGTRLTVT.

This clonotype was seen many times. The rearrangement uses TRBV28 and TRBJ2-3, with D perhaps given as TRBD1 or TRBD2 (5 bases each). This CDR3 comprises 17 residues. Trimming took 7 bases from V and 4 from J, leaving 24 bases between them. Looked up from germline, CDR1 is MDHEN and CDR2 is SYDVKM. The CDR3 DNA reads as TGTGCCAGCACCCACGTCTCGGGACCGGATAGGCCAGATACGCAGTATTTT. Residues: CASTHVSGPDRPDTQYF.